This paragraph reports one T cell receptor beta chain. Its antigen is unknown. Nothing much larger sits one base from this clone, and base qualities are not available. This sample is drawn from a study of IL-17A CD8 T cells in psoriatic arthritis synovium. With respect to the entire study: The study was designed to define the phenotype, molecular profile and function of synovial IL-17A+CD8+ T cells in the pathogenesis of psoriatic arthritis. Study-wide findings and limitations: Some individual clones occupied over 4.5% of the repertoire, though most synovial CD8+ subsets remained polyclonal. Cells were obtained from synovial fluid rather than synovial tissue, because no psoriatic arthritis synovial tissue samples were available. TCR sequencing covered only a few patients, which the authors acknowledged as a limited sample size.

From the cysteine up to the phenylalanine, the CDR3 has a length of 16 residues. Of the read, only the CDR3 DNA is kept; its 48 bases are in frame from base 1. CDR1 and CDR2 are read off the germline V gene as LGHNA and YNFKEQ. V trim: 1 base; J trim: 2 bases; unmatched bases: 7. After DNA extraction (Qiagen), TCRbeta V-D-J rearrangements were amplified in a bias-controlled manner and then sequenced at high throughput (immunoSEQ; Adaptive Biotech). On the authors' methods: The immunoSEQ Analyzer platform was used to analyze productive sequences at the sequence level. Clonality was calculated as 1 minus Pielou's evenness, so values run from 0 (highly polyclonal) up to 1 (monoclonal). The Morisita index, ranging from 0 (no similarity) to 1 (complete similarity), was used to quantify repertoire overlap between subsets. As stored in TCRdb, this immuneACCESS dataset retains in-frame rearrangements with V and J assigned. A fraction of the clones does not appear; measured against another copy, unresolved V genes explain less than half of the discrepancy, and the remainder lacks a known reason. The DNA gave D and trimming, while V, J and clone size come from that table. The sample records about 2,100 clones, 72% of which are singletons. The top ten hold more than 9% of the sample.

Synovial fluid effusions were aspirated from actively inflamed joints of psoriatic arthritis patients. Memory CD8+ T cells in synovial fluid were sorted patient by patient into Tc17 (IL-17A+) cells, bulk memory cells and Tc1 (IL-17A-IFNgamma+) cells in order to compare their TCR repertoires. Psoriatic arthritis patients met the Classification of Psoriatic Arthritis Study Group (CASPAR) criteria. The bulk memory CD8+ T cell sort included CD45RA-CD27+/- cells together with CD45RA+CD27- cells. In three patients with psoriatic arthritis, sorted CD8+ T cell subsets from synovial fluid were put through TCRbeta sequencing. Before use, synovial fluid mononuclear cells were separated with Lymphoprep and cryopreserved in liquid nitrogen. The medium used for cryopreservation was made up of roughly 45% fetal calf serum and about 9% dimethyl sulfoxide.

The chain joins TRBV4-2 to TRBJ1-2; 7 central bases correspond to TRBD1. The sequenced sample consisted of memory CD8+ T cells from synovial fluid. This specimen's cell subset or site label, per the study, means: bulk memory CD8+ T cells (CD45RA-CD27+/- and CD45RA+CD27-). The source of this sequence is a human donor with psoriatic arthritis. The nucleotide sequence reads as follows: TGTGCCAGCAGCCAAGCGCAGGGGGATTCGAACTATGGCTACACCTTC. It specifies CASSQAQGDSNYGYTF.